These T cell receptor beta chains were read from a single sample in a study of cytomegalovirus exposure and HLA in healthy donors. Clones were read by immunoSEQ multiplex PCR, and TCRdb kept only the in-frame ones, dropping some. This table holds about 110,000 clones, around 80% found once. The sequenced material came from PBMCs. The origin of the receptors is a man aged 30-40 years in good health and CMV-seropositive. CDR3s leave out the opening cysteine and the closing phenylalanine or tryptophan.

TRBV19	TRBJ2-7	ASSVPGLASEQY
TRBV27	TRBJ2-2	ASAWGTVNTGELF
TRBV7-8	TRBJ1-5	ASSLVGQGENQPQH
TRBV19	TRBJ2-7	ASTSPGQGVYEQY
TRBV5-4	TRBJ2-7	ASSSTREQY
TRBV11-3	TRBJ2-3	ASSTPSGGRDTQY
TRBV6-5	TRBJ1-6	ASSYGQGYNSPLH
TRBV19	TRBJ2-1	ASTLGQPYNEQF
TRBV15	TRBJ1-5	ATSSRQGNQPQH
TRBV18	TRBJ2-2	ASSPLGVVRTGELF
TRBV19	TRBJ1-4	ASSITKTINEKLF
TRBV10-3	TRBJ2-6	AISENSLFSGANVLT
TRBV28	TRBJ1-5	ASSFRTGFNQPQH
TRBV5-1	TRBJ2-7	ASSSSGGSSYEQY
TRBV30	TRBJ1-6	AWSGTGASYNSPLH
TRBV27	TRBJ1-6	ASSSRGYSPLH
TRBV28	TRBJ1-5	ASSLPNSNQPQH
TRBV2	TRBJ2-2	AREQGTNTGELF
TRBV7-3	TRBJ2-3	ASSPRFAGSGTDTQY
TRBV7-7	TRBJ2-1	ANILRIGTSGGQRYNEQF
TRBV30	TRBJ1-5	AWNNRGNQPQH
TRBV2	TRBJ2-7	ATGTGFEQY
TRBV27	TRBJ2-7	ASSLGGDSIFYEQY
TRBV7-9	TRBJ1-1	ASSAGLTGSLNTEAF
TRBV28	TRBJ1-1	ASIPAGSTEAF
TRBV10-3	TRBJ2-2	AIKDRAATGELF
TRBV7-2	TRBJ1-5	ASSPQQGPGQPQH
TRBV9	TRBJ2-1	ASSVTLASSYNEQF
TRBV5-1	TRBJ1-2	ASSLGQGIGYT
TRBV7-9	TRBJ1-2	ASSPPGISGYT
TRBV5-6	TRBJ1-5	ASSSTGKALDSNQPQH
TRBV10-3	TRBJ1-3	AIAQGALSGNTIY
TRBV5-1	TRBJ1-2	ASSGGQPTPSYGYT
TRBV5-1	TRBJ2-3	ASSWGGGRGERNTQY
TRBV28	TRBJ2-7	ASRPRGSASYEQY
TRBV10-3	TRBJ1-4	ATHSSTNEKLF
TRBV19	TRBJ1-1	ASRDTVNTEAF
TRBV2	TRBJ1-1	ASSEALGGTEAF
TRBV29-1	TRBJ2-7	SVEGPPGTSGDYEQY
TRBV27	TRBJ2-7	ASSLLYRVYEQY
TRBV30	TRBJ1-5	AWSVRWRGPDQPQH
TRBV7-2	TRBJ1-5	ASSRGERVHQPQH
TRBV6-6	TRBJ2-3	ASSYPTGGRIDTQY
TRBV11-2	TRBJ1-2	ASSATGGPSNYGYT
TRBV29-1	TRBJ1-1	SVGSDRGTEAF
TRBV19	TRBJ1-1	ASSTRQGGTEAF
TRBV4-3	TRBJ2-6	ASSHDSSGANVLT